The source of this TCR beta chain is a study of graft-versus-host responses after intestinal transplantation. The repertoire was sequenced with immunoSEQ multiplex PCR; TCRdb's copy has only in-frame clones and lacks some. The sample holds 75,000 to 95,000 clones; 80% to 95% are singletons and the top ten take approximately 0.33%. V was shortened by 0 bases and J by 2 bases, with 9 bases between the two germline ends. Germline CDR1 and CDR2: SGDLS and YYNGEE. The CDR3 consists of 16 residues. Concerning this clone itself: Its cognate antigen is unknown.

The chain employs TRBV9 and TRBJ2-6, with D possibly being TRBD1 (5 bases). The sample was unstimulated CD4+ T cells sorted from spleen or lymph node cells, taken before transplant. The sequence derives from a human donor who was the organ donor for an intestinal transplant. The CDR3 region is CASSVAKGTGANVLTF. The DNA for the CDR3 is TGTGCCAGCAGCGTAGCTAAGGGGACTGGGGCCAACGTCCTGACTTTC. The full variable domain, with the rest looked up from reference TRBV9 and TRBJ2-6, is DSGVTQTPKHLITATGQRVTLRCSPRSGDLSVYWYQQSLDQGLQFLIQYYNGEERAKGNILERFSAQQFPDLHSELNLSSLELGDSALYFCASSVAKGTGANVLTFGAGSRLTVL.